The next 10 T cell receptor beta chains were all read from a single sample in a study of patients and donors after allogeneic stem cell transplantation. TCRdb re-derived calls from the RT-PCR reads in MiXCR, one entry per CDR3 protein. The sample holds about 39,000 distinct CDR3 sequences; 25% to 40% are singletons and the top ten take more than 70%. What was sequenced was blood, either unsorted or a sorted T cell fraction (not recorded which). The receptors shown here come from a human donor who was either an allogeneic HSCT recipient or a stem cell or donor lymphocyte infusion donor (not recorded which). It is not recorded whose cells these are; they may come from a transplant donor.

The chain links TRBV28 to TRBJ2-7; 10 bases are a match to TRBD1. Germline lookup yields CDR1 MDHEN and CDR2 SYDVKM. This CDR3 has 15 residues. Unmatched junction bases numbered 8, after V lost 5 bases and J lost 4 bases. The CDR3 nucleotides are TGTGCCAGCAGTCGTCCGGGACAGGGGAAGTACGAGCAGTACTTC. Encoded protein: CASSRPGQGKYEQYF.

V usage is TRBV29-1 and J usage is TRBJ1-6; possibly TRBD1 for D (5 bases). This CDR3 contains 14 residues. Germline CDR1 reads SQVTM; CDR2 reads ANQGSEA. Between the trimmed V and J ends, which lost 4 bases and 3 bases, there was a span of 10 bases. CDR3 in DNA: TGCAGCGTTGGGGACGGCCGCTATAATTCACCCCTCCACTTT. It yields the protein CSVGDGRYNSPLHF.

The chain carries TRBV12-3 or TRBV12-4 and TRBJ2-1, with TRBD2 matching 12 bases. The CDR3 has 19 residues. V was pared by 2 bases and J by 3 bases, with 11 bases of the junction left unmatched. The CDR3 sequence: CASSLTKTSGSRYYNEQFF. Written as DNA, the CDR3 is TGTGCCAGCAGTTTAACAAAGACTAGCGGGAGTCGATACTACAATGAGCAGTTCTTC.

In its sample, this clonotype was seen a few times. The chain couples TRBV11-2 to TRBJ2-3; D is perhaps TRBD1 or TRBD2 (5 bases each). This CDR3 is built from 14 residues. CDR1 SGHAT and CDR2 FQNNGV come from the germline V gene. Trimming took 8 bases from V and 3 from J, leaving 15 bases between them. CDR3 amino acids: CASSQGVSTDTQYF. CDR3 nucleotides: TGTGCCAGCTCGCAGGGAGTGAGTACAGATACGCAGTATTTT.

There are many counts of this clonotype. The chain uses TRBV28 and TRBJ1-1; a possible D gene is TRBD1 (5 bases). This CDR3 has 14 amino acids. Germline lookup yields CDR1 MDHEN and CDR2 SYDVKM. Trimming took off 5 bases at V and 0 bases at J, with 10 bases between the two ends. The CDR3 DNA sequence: TGTGCCAGCAGTACAGACAGTTTGAACACTGAAGCTTTCTTT. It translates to CASSTDSLNTEAFF.

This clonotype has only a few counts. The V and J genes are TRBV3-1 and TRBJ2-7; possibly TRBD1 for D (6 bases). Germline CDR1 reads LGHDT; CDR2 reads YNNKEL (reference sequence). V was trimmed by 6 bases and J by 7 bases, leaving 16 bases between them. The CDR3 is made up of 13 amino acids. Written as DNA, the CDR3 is TGTGCCAGCAGTCGAACAGGGTTGAGGGAGCAGTACTTC. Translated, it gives CASSRTGLREQYF.

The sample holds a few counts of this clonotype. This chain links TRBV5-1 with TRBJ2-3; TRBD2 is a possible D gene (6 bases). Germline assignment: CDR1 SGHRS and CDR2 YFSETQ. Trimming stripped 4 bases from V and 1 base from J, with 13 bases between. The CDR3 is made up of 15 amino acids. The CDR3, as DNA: TGCGCCAGCAGCCTGGAGGGGAGAGGCACAGATACGCAGTATTTT. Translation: CASSLEGRGTDTQYF. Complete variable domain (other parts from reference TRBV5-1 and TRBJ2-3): KAGVTQTPRYLIKTRGQQVTLSCSPISGHRSVSWYQQTPGQGLQFLFEYFSETQRNKGNFPGRFSGRQFSNSRSEMNVSTLELGDSALYLCASSLEGRGTDTQYFGPGTRLTVL.

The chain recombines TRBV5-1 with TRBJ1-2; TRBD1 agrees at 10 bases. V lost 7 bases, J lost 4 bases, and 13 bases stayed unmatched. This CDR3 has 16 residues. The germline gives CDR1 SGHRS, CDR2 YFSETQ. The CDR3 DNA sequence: TGCGCCAGCGAACCGGGACAGGGGACAACCATCTATGGCTACACCTTC. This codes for CASEPGQGTTIYGYTF.

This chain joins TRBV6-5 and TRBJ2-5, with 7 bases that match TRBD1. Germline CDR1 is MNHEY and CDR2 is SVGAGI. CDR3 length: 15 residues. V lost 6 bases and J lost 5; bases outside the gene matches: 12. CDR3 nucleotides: TGTGCCAGCAGACGGACAGGAGGCGGGTGGGAGACCCAGTACTTC. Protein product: CASRRTGGGWETQYF.

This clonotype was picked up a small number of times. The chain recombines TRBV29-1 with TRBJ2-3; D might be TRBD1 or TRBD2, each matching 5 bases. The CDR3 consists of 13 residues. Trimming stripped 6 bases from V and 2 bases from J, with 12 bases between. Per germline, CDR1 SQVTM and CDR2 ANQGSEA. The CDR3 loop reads CSVGSGPTDTQYF. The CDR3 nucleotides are TGCAGCGTGGGGTCGGGACCCACAGATACGCAGTATTTT.